This T cell receptor beta chain was found in a study of CD8+ T cells in alopecia areata. The investigators collected lesional scalp punch biopsies and peripheral blood from alopecia areata patients. Starting from PBMCs, sorting isolated CD4+ and CD8+ T cells. On this clone: Its cognate antigen is unknown.

Sequencing used cDNA as its template, made by extracting RNA and reverse transcribing it. The assay was immunoSEQ multiplex PCR, and TCRdb's table has in-frame clones only and misses some. The sample shows 200,000 to 250,000 clones, about 60% of them seen only once. Study-wide points: More clonal than normal scalp was lesional scalp, particularly alopecia totalis/universalis.

The receptor was isolated from a human donor with alopecia areata. The specimen comprised CD4+ T cells sorted from blood, sampled at week 0.

The CDR3 sequence is CATSTGGDYEQYF. DNA for the CDR3: TGTGCCACCTCGACAGGAGGGGACTACGAGCAGTACTTC. The rearrangement uses TRBV6-1 and TRBJ2-7; D may match TRBD1 or TRBD2 (6 bases each). This CDR3 contains 13 residues. V was pared by 10 bases and J by 3 bases, with 16 bases between. Germline CDR1 reads MNHNS; CDR2 reads SASEGT.